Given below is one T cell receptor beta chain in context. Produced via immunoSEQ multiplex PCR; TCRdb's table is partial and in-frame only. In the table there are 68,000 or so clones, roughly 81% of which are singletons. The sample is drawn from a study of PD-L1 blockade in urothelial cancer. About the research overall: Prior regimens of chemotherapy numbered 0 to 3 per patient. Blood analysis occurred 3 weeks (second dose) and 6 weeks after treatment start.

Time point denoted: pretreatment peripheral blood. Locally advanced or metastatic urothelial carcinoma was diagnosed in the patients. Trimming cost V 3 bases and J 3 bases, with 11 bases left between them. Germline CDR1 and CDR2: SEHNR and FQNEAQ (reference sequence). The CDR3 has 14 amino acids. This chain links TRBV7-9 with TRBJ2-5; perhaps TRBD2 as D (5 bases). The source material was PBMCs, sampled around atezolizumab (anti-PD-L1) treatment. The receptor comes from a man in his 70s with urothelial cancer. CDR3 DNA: TGTGCCAGCAGCTTTAGACGGACTGAAGAGACCCAGTACTTC. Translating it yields CASSFRRTEETQYF.